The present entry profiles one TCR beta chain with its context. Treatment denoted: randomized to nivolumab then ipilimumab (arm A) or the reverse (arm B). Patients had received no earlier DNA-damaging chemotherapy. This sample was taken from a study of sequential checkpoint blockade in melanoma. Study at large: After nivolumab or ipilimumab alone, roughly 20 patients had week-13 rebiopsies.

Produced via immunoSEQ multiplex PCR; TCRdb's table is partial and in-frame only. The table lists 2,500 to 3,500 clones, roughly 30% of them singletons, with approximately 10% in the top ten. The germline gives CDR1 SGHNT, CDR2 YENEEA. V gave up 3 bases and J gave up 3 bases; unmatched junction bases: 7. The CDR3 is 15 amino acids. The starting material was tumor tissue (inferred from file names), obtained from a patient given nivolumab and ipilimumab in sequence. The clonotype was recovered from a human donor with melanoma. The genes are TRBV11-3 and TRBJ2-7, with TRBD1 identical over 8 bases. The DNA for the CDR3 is TGTGCCAGCAGCTTGGTCACAGGGGGATTCTACGAGCAGTACTTC. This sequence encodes CASSLVTGGFYEQYF.